This TCR beta chain is drawn from a study of T cell responses to AZD1222 COVID-19 vaccine. Notes on the study in general: Donors skewed white British and female; clonal diversity was possibly underestimated. Spike regions recognized by vaccine-associated CD4 TCRs spanned the protein, led by 160-218 and 743-854. Close to half of spike-specific TCRs reportedly recognize unmutated variant regions.

Some clones are missing from TCRdb's copy, which holds only in-frame ones; the method was immunoSEQ multiplex PCR. The sample records roughly 150,000 clones, 92% being singletons. The CDR3 covers 13 residues. Trimming removed 2 bases from V and 4 bases from J, with 8 bases in between. Germline V gene sequence: CDR1 LGHNT, CDR2 FRNRAP. This clone was counted a single time. The antigen is unknown. The sequencing used peripheral blood, collected on day 0 of AZD1222 vaccination. The clonotype was recovered from an adult in good health. The chain carries TRBV12-5 and TRBJ2-5; no clear D gene. The CDR3 coding sequence is TGTGCTAGTGGTTTGAGATCCGCAGAGACCCAGTACTTC. Amino acid sequence: CASGLRSAETQYF. Full variable domain (rest looked up from reference TRBV12-5 and TRBJ2-5): DARVTQTPRHKVTEMGQEVTMRCQPILGHNTVFWYRQTMMQGLELLAYFRNRAPLDDSGMPKDRFSAEMPDATLATLKIQPSEPRDSAVYFCASGLRSAETQYFGPGTRLLVL.